The source of this T cell receptor beta chain is a study of shared clonotypes between healthy human individuals. Turning to the study itself: Each donor's CD4 naive and CD4 memory cells filled three plates apiece, CD8 naive two, and CD8 memory one.

Into CD45RA+ naive and CD45RA-negative memory subsets, the CD4+ cells were split. In the case of this clone: Its antigen is unidentified.

The V end was cut by 6 bases, the J end by 4 bases, with 16 bases between. The CDR3 has 15 amino acids. Germline assignment: CDR1 LNHDA and CDR2 SQIVND (reference sequence). Clones were read by immunoSEQ multiplex PCR, and TCRdb kept only the in-frame ones, dropping some. The sample shows 980,000 or so clones, more than 75% of them seen only once. Study results and caveats: Some clonotypes were shared by all four sorted-subset donors, while others were not shared. The non-shared ones had lower generation probabilities than the shared ones.

Input material: memory CD4+ T cells sorted from blood. Subset defined: CD45RA-negative fraction. The rearrangement joins TRBV19 to TRBJ1-5, with a weak D call TRBD1 (6 bases). The origin of this receptor is a man between 18 and 29 years old in good health. This CDR3 is CASRIQGNTNQPQHF. The CDR3 region has the DNA TGTGCCAGTAGAATACAGGGAAATACGAATCAGCCCCAGCATTTT.